In this sample, the clone carrying this T cell receptor beta chain turned up many times. The antigen remains unidentified. The ends lost 6 bases at V and 1 base at J; junction bases unmatched: 8. Germline assignment: CDR1 LNHDA and CDR2 SQIVND (reference sequence). The CDR3 totals 15 residues. Amplification of TCR alpha and beta CDR3 regions from RNA used iRepertoire nested multiplex PCR. Tissue mRNA or PBMC total RNA, roughly 90-450 ng, went into one-step reverse transcription and amplification. One entry per CDR3 protein results from TCRdb running MiXCR on the multiplex PCR reads. This table holds about 130,000 distinct CDR3 sequences, 24% found once. The data belong to a study of glioma-infiltrating T cells. General observations from the study: Only very few CDR3 sequences appeared in both tissue and blood. Tissue-blood divergence was below expectation in non-neoplastic patients, above in gliomas.

Sequences were obtained from glioma tissue, nonneoplastic brain tissue, or PBMCs (not recorded which). This TCR was recovered from a human donor with low-grade glioma or glioblastoma, undergoing nonglioma brain surgery, or in good health (not recorded which). This rearrangement joins TRBV19 to TRBJ1-1; 7 bases align to TRBD1. The DNA for the CDR3 is TGTGCCAGTAGACCGGTAAGGGGGCAGAACACTGAAGCTTTCTTT. Its translation: CASRPVRGQNTEAFF.